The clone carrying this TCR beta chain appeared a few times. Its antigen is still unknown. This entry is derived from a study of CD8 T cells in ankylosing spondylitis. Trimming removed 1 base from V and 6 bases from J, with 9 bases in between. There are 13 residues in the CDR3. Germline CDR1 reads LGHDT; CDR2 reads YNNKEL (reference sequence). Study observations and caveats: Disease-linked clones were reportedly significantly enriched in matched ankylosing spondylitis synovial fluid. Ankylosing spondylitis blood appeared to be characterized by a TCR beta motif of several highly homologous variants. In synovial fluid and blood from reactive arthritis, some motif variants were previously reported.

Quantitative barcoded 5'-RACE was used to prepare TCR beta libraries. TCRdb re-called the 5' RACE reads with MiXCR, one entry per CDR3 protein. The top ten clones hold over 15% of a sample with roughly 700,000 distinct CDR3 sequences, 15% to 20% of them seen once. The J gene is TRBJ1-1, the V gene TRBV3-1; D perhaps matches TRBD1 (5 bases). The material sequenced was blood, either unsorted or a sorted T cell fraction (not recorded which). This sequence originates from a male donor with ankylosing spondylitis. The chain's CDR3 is CASSQGGASEAFF. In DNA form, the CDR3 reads TGTGCCAGCAGCCAAGGGGGCGCCTCTGAAGCTTTCTTT.